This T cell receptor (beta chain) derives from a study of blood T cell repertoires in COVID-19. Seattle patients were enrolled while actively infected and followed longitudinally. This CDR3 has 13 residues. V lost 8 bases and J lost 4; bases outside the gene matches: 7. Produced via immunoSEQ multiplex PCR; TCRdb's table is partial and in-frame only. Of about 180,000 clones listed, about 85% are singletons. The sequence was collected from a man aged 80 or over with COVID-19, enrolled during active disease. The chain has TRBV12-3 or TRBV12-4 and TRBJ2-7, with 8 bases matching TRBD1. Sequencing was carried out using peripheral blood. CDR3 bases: TGTGCCAGCGCCCCAGGACAGGGATACGAGCAGTACTTC. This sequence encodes CASAPGQGYEQYF.